This T cell receptor (beta chain) was retrieved from a study of cytomegalovirus exposure and HLA in healthy donors. Some clones are missing from TCRdb's copy, which holds only in-frame ones; the method was immunoSEQ multiplex PCR. The sample holds more than 250,000 clones; about nine tenths are singletons and the top ten take over 0.8%. The ends were cut back, 2 bases at V and 0 bases at J, with 15 bases in the middle. This CDR3 comprises 17 residues. CDR1 SGDLS and CDR2 YYNGEE come from the germline V gene. This clonotype was sampled from a woman aged 18-29 years in good health and CMV-seronegative. The sequenced sample was PBMCs. J is TRBJ2-1 and V is TRBV9; maybe TRBD2 (6 bases). CDR3 sequence reads: CASSVGGGPGSYNEQFF. The CDR3 DNA sequence: TGTGCCAGCAGCGTGGGGGGAGGCCCCGGCTCCTACAATGAGCAGTTCTTC.